The 7 T cell receptor beta chains below all came from one sample that was sequenced in a study of T cells of healthy individuals. One entry per CDR3 protein results from TCRdb running MiXCR on the 5' RACE reads. The table has around 100,000 distinct CDR3 sequences, 15% to 20% seen once. The receptors come from a human donor in good health.

This clonotype came up many times. The chain combines TRBV7-9 with TRBJ2-3; D unclear. Germline loops: CDR1 SEHNR, CDR2 FQNEAQ (reference sequence). The length of the CDR3 is 13 residues. The V and J ends lost 0 bases and 7 bases respectively, with 8 bases between them. The CDR3 DNA is TGTGCCAGCAGCTTAGCATCGGCAAATACGCAGTATTTT. The encoded protein is CASSLASANTQYF.

This clonotype was seen repeatedly, ten times or more. The chain employs TRBV27 and TRBJ2-3; D unclear. The germline CDR1 and CDR2 sequences are MNHEY and SMNVEV (reference sequence). V was cut by 6 bases and J by 4 bases, with 14 bases left in between. This CDR3 has 14 amino acids. CDR3 in amino acids: CASSPNPLADTQYF. For the CDR3, the DNA is TGTGCCAGCAGCCCAAATCCCCTCGCAGATACGCAGTATTTT.

This clonotype occurred many times. A junction end diverges from the germline sequence, so it may reflect a read error. V gene TRBV20-1 combines with J gene TRBJ2-7, with a weak D call TRBD2 (5 bases). Germline CDR1 is DFQATT and CDR2 is SNEGSKA (reference sequence). The CDR3 is 14 residues long. The CDR3 protein is CSAREAGLSYEQYF. The CDR3 DNA sequence: TGCAGTGCTCGAGAGGCAGGACTCTCCTACGAGCAGTACTTC.

This clonotype came up a few times. The chain combines TRBV20-1 with TRBJ1-6; TRBD1 might be the D (5 bases). The V end was cut by 4 bases, the J end by 8 bases, with 15 bases between. Per the germline V gene, CDR1 is DFQATT and CDR2 is SNEGSKA (reference sequence). CDR3 length equals 14 residues. CDR3 sequence: CSATPGTVDSPLHF. The CDR3 nucleotides are TGCAGTGCTACGCCCGGGACGGTGGATTCACCCCTCCACTTT.

This chain's CDR3 is CASSQITGGGETQYF. The CDR3 coding sequence is TGTGCCAGCAGCCAAATAACAGGAGGCGGGGAGACCCAGTACTTC. The chain combines TRBV14 with TRBJ2-5, with D perhaps being TRBD1 or TRBD2 (5 bases each). The CDR3 length is 15 residues. Germline-derived CDR1 and CDR2 are SGHDN and FVKESK. V lost 2 bases and J lost 5, with 15 bases in between. The variable domain in full, completed from reference TRBV14 and TRBJ2-5, reads EAGVTQFPSHSVIEKGQTVTLRCDPISGHDNLYWYRRVMGKEIKFLLHFVKESKQDESGMPNNRFLAERTGGTYSTLKVQPAELEDSGVYFCASSQITGGGETQYFGPGTRLLVL.

This clonotype was recorded at least ten times. J is TRBJ2-1 and V is TRBV3-1, with 7 bases aligning to TRBD2. The V gene end was trimmed by 2 bases and the J gene end by 9 bases; junction bases not matched to a gene: 10. Per germline, CDR1 LGHDT and CDR2 YNNKEL (reference sequence). This CDR3 contains 15 residues. CDR3 in DNA: TGTGCCAGCAGCCAAACCGGCGGGGGAGTTGGTGAGCAGTTCTTC. This encodes CASSQTGGGVGEQFF.

This clonotype has only a few counts. This sequence joins TRBV5-4 and TRBJ2-5; D perhaps matches TRBD2 (6 bases). The germline CDR1 and CDR2 sequences are SGHNT and YYREEE (reference sequence). V lost 8 bases and J lost 0, with 8 bases in between. This CDR3 spans 12 amino acids. The CDR3 sequence is CASKRDQETQYF. DNA for the CDR3: TGTGCCAGTAAGCGGGACCAAGAGACCCAGTACTTC.